This T cell receptor beta chain was documented in a study of tumor-infiltrating lymphocytes in primary liver carcinoma listed by TCRdb under 2017. Study-level background: Of the five patients, three men and two women aged 30 to 69 years, four had hepatocellular carcinoma and one had combined HCC and intrahepatic cholangiocarcinoma. The five patients had tumors of stage T1-T3 N0M0, with maximum diameters ranging from about 4.2 to 10 cm. Each sample produced roughly 3.5 to 7.13 million productive TCRbeta reads, and read depth showed no significant difference between tissue types. Across five regions of each liver tumor, along with adjacent normal tissue and blood, the study brought together TCRbeta repertoire sequencing, expression microarrays and whole-exome sequencing. A total of about 35 specimens from 5 patients went through TCRbeta repertoire sequencing, namely 25 tumor regions, 5 adjacent noncancerous liver tissues and 5 peripheral blood samples. Repertoires from technical replicates were highly reproducible, with mean shared-clone rates about 0.91 and correlation coefficients above 0.95. Broader findings and caveats from the paper: Comparison of CD4+ and CD8+ T cell repertoires was precluded by the use of bulk unsorted samples. Repertoire overlap was higher between tumor regions (mean roughly 35%) than tumor-adjacent (approximately 17%) or tumor-blood (approximately 14%) pairs, consistent with antigen-driven expansion. A significantly larger repertoire fraction was made up by the top 250 clones in tumors than in blood (p = 0.039). Only the TCR beta chain was sequenced, so true repertoire diversity is likely underestimated because unpaired alpha chains were not captured. The study included only a few patients, and the authors note findings should be validated in a larger study.

The CDR3 has 11 amino acids, counting the end cysteine and phenylalanine. Of all the DNA, just the CDR3 is kept, 33 bases in frame from base 1. CDR1 and CDR2 (MNHNY, SVGAGI) derive from the germline V gene (reference sequence). V loses 6 bases, J loses 4 bases, and the germline ends lie 7 bases apart. Without any cell sorting, total RNA and DNA were co-extracted from roughly 21-30 mg of bulk tissue using the AllPrep DNA/RNA mini kit. Surgical resection was performed in China between 2015 and 2016 on four or five patients with histopathologically diagnosed primary liver carcinoma. At the time of sampling, the patients had chronic HBV infection and had not received any treatment. Pieces of fresh tumor and adjacent tissue were cut in half, with one half kept in RNAlater at -80 degrees C and the other half sent for histology. Starting from around 520 ng total RNA, TCRbeta-specific cDNA was produced by reverse transcription with a constant-region primer and ProtoScript II reverse transcriptase. The TCRbeta libraries were prepared through three rounds of nested multiplex PCR following a slightly modified ARM-PCR procedure. The first two PCR rounds used multiplex TRBV1-TRBV30 forward primers with a Cbeta reverse primer, each for approximately 11 cycles. Sample barcodes and Illumina adapters were attached in a final 25-cycle PCR using Deep VentR polymerase. Before sequencing, amplicons between 200 and 500 bp were purified from gel using a QIAquick gel extraction kit. An Illumina HiSeq 2500 was used to sequence the TCRbeta amplicons, generating 250-bp paired-end reads. The study's own analysis went as follows. Reads were quality-trimmed with Trimmomatic v0.33, and paired reads were merged with FLASH v1.2.11 to recover full CDR3 sequences. V, D and J germline segments were assigned to the rearranged TCRbeta sequences by MiGEC v1.2.1b. Clonotype statistics, along with Shannon-Wiener diversity indices, were calculated using VDJtools v1.0.0. Except for diversity analysis, only the 250 most abundant clonotypes of each sample were used in subsequent analyses to reduce sampling bias. The public reads were run again by TCRdb, first through fastp at Q25 and then through MiXCR, and only productive beta chains were kept. Every entry covers one CDR3 protein and lists the most common genes and DNA from its rows. TCRdb's processing, not the authors' own work, is the source of the V and J calls. Here the sample has about 100,000 distinct CDR3 sequences; less than 75% occur a single time. The ten largest clones take up roughly 30% of the sample.

This clonotype was seen at least ten times. The antigen this receptor binds is unknown. The sample holds no much larger clone one base away, and base qualities are not on file. The sample was tumor-adjacent normal liver tissue. This clonotype was obtained from a man aged 35-49 years with primary liver carcinoma and hepatitis B virus infection. The sequence links TRBV6-6 to TRBJ2-7; the D gene cannot be named for sure. CDR3 protein: CASSNGYEQYF. The nucleotide sequence is given as TGTGCCAGCAGCAACGGGTACGAGCAGTACTTC.